The following is a TCR beta chain sequence with its context. Assay: immunoSEQ multiplex PCR; the TCRdb copy retains only in-frame clones and omits some. The sample records some 91,000 clones, about 90% being singletons. V lost 3 bases, J lost 3 bases, and 9 bases lay in between. There are 13 residues in the CDR3. The germline V gene has CDR1 SGHRS and CDR2 YFSETQ. This sample stems from a study of OX40 agonist ivuxolimab in advanced cancers. The TCR comes from an adult with an advanced solid tumor such as melanoma, head and neck, liver or kidney cancer. V gene TRBV5-1 combines with J gene TRBJ1-1; D is unresolved. Sequences were derived from CD4+ or CD8+ T cells sorted from blood, sampled in a trial of the OX40 agonist ivuxolimab. CDR3 residues: CASSSDGYTEAFF. The DNA for the CDR3 is TGCGCCAGCAGCTCCGACGGGTACACTGAAGCTTTCTTT.